This paragraph reports one T cell receptor (beta chain). The antigen remains unidentified. The entry originates in a study of beta chain features in type 1 diabetes. The study, taken as a whole, reports: The similarity of naive, central memory and Treg TCRB repertoires appeared greater among patients than among healthy donors. Lower insertion and higher deletion counts appeared at VDJ junctions in type 1 diabetes patients. Type 1 diabetes patients showed a moderate but significant shortening of TCRB CDR3s in all four CD4+ subsets.

The germline gives CDR1 LNHDA, CDR2 SQIVND (reference sequence). V dropped 1 base and J dropped 6; count of bases not matched to a gene: 6. The CDR3 is 16 amino acids. Using CD45RO/CCR7/CD25/CD127/CD95/CD27, CD4+ naive, central memory, regulatory and stem cell-like memory cells were sorted. All of the isolated RNA was reverse transcribed, so expressed TCRB transcripts were sequenced. TCRdb's table, derived via immunoSEQ multiplex PCR, lists solely in-frame clones and lacks some. The table has about 160,000 clones, approximately 10% seen once. This receptor was identified in a man aged 25-45 years with type 1 diabetes. The chain employs TRBV19 and TRBJ2-1; 10 bases line up with TRBD2. Material for sequencing was central memory CD4+ T cells from blood. The chain's CDR3 is CASSIVPAGGINEQFF. CDR3 sequence (DNA): TGTGCCAGTAGTATAGTCCCAGCGGGAGGGATCAATGAGCAGTTCTTC.